This T cell receptor (beta chain) was obtained from a study of blood T cell repertoires in COVID-19. Study overall: Acute and convalescent COVID-19 samples came from the United States, Italy and Spain. The cDNA or gDNA used as material had been derived from T cells, B-cell-depleted T cells, or PBMCs.

How the authors handled the data: Reference gene primer amplification yielded estimated nucleated cell counts. Generated by immunoSEQ multiplex PCR, the TCRdb table keeps only in-frame clones and is missing some. V, J and clone size reflect that table, while D and trimming were determined from the DNA. The table has hundreds of thousands of clones, approximately 90% seen once; the top ten hold under 3.5%. The CDR3 spans 13 residues. Germline CDR1 is LNHDA and CDR2 is SQIVND (reference sequence). V gave up 1 base and J gave up 6 bases, with 10 bases separating them. This clone was observed a few times.

The chain joins TRBV19 to TRBJ2-7; a weak D match, TRBD2 (6 bases). This sequence was found in a woman between 18 and 29 years old who had recovered from COVID-19. The sequenced material came from peripheral blood. CDR3 protein: CASSIGSGGEQYV. The CDR3 nucleotides are TGTGCCAGTAGTATAGGGTCCGGGGGCGAGCAGTACGTC.